This is a list of T cell receptor beta chains from one sample in a study of cytomegalovirus exposure and HLA in healthy donors. Repertoires were generated with immunoSEQ multiplex PCR, while TCRdb's copy carries only in-frame clones and drops some. The sample table sets out around 52,000 clones. The sample comprised PBMCs. The receptors stem from a man in his forties or fifties in good health and CMV-seropositive. The CDR3 runs from the conserved cysteine through the conserved F or W. D genes are given only for firm matches.

cdr3_nt cdr3_aa cdr3_length v_call d_call j_call
TGTGCCAGCAGCGTAGCGGTTAGCGGGAGATACGAGCAGTACTTC CASSVAVSGRYEQYF 15 TRBV9 TRBD2 TRBJ2-7
TGTGCCAGCAGCTCGGGACAGGGCTATGGCTACACCTTC CASSSGQGYGYTF 13 TRBV7-3 TRBD1 TRBJ1-2
TGTGCCAGCAGGGGAGGGCTCTTCGCGGTTGAAGCTTTCTTT CASRGGLFAVEAFF 14 TRBV7-8 - TRBJ1-1
TGTGCCAGCAGTTACGGGGGAGGAGGGCCACAGTTCTTC CASSYGGGGPQFF 13 TRBV6-5 - TRBJ2-1
TGTGCCAGCTCACCGACAGGGGGGGGAGATACGCAGTATTTT CASSPTGGGDTQYF 14 TRBV18 TRBD1 TRBJ2-3
TGTGCCAGCAGTTTAACATCGAACACTGAAGCTTTCTTT CASSLTSNTEAFF 13 TRBV6-6 - TRBJ1-1
TGTGCCAGCAGCTTAGGACAGGGCTTCCTTCGGGGCGAGCAGTACTTC CASSLGQGFLRGEQYF 16 TRBV7-8 TRBD1 TRBJ2-7
TGCAGCGTTGAAGAGCTTTCCTACTTAGCCAAAAACATTCAGTACTTC CSVEELSYLAKNIQYF 16 TRBV29-1 - TRBJ2-4
TGCGCCAGCAGCTTGGCAGGACAGGACGTCTCTGGCTACACCTTC CASSLAGQDVSGYTF 15 TRBV5-1 TRBD1 TRBJ1-2
TGTGCCAGCAGCTTCTTTGGACAGGCGAATTCCTACGAGCAGTACTTC CASSFFGQANSYEQYF 16 TRBV5-6 TRBD1 TRBJ2-7
TGTGCCAGCAGACTCGGGACTAGCGGGAGAAATGAGCAGTTCTTC CASRLGTSGRNEQFF 15 TRBV28 TRBD2 TRBJ2-1
TGTGCCAGCTCACTATCTAGCGGAGAGACCCAGTACTTC CASSLSSGETQYF 13 TRBV18 TRBD2 TRBJ2-5
TGTGCCAGCAATCAGTCCCCCTACGAGCAGTACTTC CASNQSPYEQYF 12 TRBV7-9 - TRBJ2-7
TGTGCCAGCACCCCCCCGGGGAGGGAATACACCTACGAGCAGTACTTC CASTPPGREYTYEQYF 16 TRBV28 TRBD2 TRBJ2-7
TGTGCCAGCAGAGGCCCGGGACAGGGGGCAGATACGCAGTATTTT CASRGPGQGADTQYF 15 TRBV6-5 TRBD1 TRBJ2-3
TGTGCCAGCAGCCCCCCGGGACTGGGATGGGGCACTGAAGCTTTCTTT CASSPPGLGWGTEAFF 16 TRBV14 - TRBJ1-1
TGTGCCAGTATGTCACGGGACAGGGGGCTAGATGAGCAGTTCTTC CASMSRDRGLDEQFF 15 TRBV19 TRBD1 TRBJ2-1
TGTGCCAGCAGCTTAGGTAGGGACAGGGTTCACGAGCAGTACTTC CASSLGRDRVHEQYF 15 TRBV11-2 TRBD1 TRBJ2-7
TGCGCCAGCAGCCGTCGGAATGAGCAGTTCTTC CASSRRNEQFF 11 TRBV4-3 - TRBJ2-1
TGCGCCAGCAGCTTGTTGGGACAGGGAGGTCACGAGCAGTACTTC CASSLLGQGGHEQYF 15 TRBV5-1 TRBD1 TRBJ2-7
TGTGCCAGTAGTATCCCCTCCGCAGGACTCTCTGGGGCCAACGTCCTGACTTTC CASSIPSAGLSGANVLTF 18 TRBV19 - TRBJ2-6
TGTGCCAGCGGGGAAGCGGGAGCGGGTACAGATACGCAGTATTTT CASGEAGAGTDTQYF 15 TRBV25-1 TRBD2 TRBJ2-3
TGTGCCAGCAGCCCCCCAAACTGGAATTCACCCCTCCACTTT CASSPPNWNSPLHF 14 TRBV7-9 - TRBJ1-6
TGCGCCAGCAGCTCCCGGACAGGGACGAATTCACCCCTCCACTTT CASSSRTGTNSPLHF 15 TRBV5-1 TRBD1 TRBJ1-6
TGTGCCAGTAGAGAGCAGGGGGCTGGTTACGAGCAGTACTTC CASREQGAGYEQYF 14 TRBV19 TRBD1 TRBJ2-7
TGCGCCAGCAGCAACACTCCGGGACAGGGTAATGAAAAACTGTTTTTT CASSNTPGQGNEKLFF 16 TRBV5-1 TRBD1 TRBJ1-4
TGTGCCAGCGGAACAGAGCAAGAGACCCAGTACTTC CASGTEQETQYF 12 TRBV18 - TRBJ2-5
TGTGCCAGCAGCTTGGACTCCCTTAATGAAAAACTGTTTTTT CASSLDSLNEKLFF 14 TRBV7-2 - TRBJ1-4
TGTGCCAGCAGTCAACGGACAGGGGCCTACGAGCAGTACTTC CASSQRTGAYEQYF 14 TRBV27 TRBD1 TRBJ2-7
TGCGCCAGCAGTGATATACAGGGAGATACGCAGTATTTT CASSDIQGDTQYF 13 TRBV10-1 - TRBJ2-3
TGTGCCAGCAGTGAAGCTGGGGGGGAAGCCTACGAGCAGTACTTC CASSEAGGEAYEQYF 15 TRBV6-1 TRBD2 TRBJ2-7
TGTGCCATCAGTGAGGGACAGGGTTGGGGAGAAGCTTTCTTT CAISEGQGWGEAFF 14 TRBV10-3 TRBD1 TRBJ1-1
TGTGCCAGCAGTGGGGGAGGAGGGCCTTTACAGCCCCAGCATTTT CASSGGGGPLQPQHF 15 TRBV28 - TRBJ1-5
TGTGCCAGCAGCCCAGTAGACAGCGGGGGTTACGAGCAGTACTTC CASSPVDSGGYEQYF 15 TRBV7-9 TRBD2 TRBJ2-7
TGTGCCAGCACCCGTAGGCCCCAGCATTTT CASTRRPQHF 10 TRBV7-7 - TRBJ1-5
TGTGCCAGCAGTTACTCCATGATAGAAGCTAACTATGGCTACACCTTC CASSYSMIEANYGYTF 16 TRBV6-5 - TRBJ1-2